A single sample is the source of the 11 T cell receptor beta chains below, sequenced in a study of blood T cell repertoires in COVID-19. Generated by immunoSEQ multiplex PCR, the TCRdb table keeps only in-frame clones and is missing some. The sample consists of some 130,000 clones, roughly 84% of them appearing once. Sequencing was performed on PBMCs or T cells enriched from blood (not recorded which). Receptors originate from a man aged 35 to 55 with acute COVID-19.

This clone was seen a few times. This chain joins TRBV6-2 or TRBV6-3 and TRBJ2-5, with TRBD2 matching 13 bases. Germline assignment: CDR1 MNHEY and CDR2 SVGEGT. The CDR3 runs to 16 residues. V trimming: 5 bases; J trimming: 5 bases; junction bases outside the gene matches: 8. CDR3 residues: CASSRGLAGDSETQYF. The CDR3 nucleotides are TGTGCCAGCAGTCGAGGACTAGCGGGAGACTCCGAGACCCAGTACTTC.

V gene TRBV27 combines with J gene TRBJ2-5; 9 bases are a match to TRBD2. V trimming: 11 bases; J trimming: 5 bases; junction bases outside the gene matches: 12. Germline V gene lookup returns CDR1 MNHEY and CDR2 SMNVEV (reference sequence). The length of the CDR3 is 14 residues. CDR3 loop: CASRGSGGRETQYF. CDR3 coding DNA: TGTGCCTCCCGGGGCAGCGGGGGGAGGGAGACCCAGTACTTC.

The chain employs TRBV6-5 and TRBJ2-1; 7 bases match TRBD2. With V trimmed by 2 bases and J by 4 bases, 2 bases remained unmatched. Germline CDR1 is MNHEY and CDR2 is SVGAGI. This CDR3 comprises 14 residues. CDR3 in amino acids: CASSYKREYNEQFF. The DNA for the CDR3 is TGTGCCAGCAGTTACAAGCGGGAATACAATGAGCAGTTCTTC.

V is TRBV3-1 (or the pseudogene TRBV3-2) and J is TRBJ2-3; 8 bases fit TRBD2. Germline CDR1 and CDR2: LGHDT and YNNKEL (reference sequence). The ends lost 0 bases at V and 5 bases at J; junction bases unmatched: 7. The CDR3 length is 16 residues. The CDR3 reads CASSQEAGVGGDTQYF. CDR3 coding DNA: TGTGCCAGCAGCCAAGAAGCGGGAGTAGGGGGAGATACGCAGTATTTT.

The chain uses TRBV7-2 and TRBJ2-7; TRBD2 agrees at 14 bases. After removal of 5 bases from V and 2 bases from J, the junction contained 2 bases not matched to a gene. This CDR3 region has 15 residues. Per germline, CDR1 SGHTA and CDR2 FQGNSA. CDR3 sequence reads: CASSMGLAGAYEQYF. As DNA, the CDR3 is TGTGCCAGCAGCATGGGACTAGCGGGAGCCTACGAGCAGTACTTC.

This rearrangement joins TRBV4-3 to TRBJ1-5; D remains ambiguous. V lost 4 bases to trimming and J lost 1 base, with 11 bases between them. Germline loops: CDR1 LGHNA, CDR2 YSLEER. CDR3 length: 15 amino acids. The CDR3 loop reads CASSRSGMSNQPQHF. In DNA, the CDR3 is TGCGCCAGCAGCCGTTCCGGGATGAGCAATCAGCCCCAGCATTTT.

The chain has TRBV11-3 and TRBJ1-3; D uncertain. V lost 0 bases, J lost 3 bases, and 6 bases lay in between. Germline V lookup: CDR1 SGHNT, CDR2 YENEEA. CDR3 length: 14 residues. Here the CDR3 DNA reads TGTGCCAGCAGCTTAGATTCGTTTGGAAACACCATATATTTT. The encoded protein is CASSLDSFGNTIYF. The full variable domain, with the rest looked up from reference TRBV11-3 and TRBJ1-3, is EAGVVQSPRYKIIEKKQPVAFWCNPISGHNTLYWYLQNLGQGPELLIRYENEEAVDDSQLPKDRFSAERLKGVDSTLKIQPAELGDSAVYLCASSLDSFGNTIYFGEGSWLTVV.

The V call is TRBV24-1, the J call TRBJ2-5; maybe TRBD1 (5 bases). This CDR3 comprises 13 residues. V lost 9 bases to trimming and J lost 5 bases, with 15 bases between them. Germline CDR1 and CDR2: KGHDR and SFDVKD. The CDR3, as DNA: TGTGCCACCCAGGGTAGCCAAGGGGAGACCCAGTACTTC. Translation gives CATQGSQGETQYF.

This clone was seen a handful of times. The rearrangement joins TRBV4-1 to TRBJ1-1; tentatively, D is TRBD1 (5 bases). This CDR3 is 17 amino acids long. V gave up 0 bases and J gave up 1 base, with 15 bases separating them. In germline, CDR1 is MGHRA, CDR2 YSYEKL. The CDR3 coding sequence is TGCGCCAGCAGCCAAGAGGGAAAAGCGACAGCGAACACTGAAGCTTTCTTT. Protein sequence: CASSQEGKATANTEAFF.

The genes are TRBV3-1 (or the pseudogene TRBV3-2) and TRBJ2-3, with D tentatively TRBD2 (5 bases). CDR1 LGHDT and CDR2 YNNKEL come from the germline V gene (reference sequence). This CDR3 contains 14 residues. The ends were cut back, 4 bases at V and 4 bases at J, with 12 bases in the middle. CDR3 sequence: CASSPGRAADTQYF. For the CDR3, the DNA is TGTGCCAGCAGCCCCGGAAGAGCGGCAGATACGCAGTATTTT.

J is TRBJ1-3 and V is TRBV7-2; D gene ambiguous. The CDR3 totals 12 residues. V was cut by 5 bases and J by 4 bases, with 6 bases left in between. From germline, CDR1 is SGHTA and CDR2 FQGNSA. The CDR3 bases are TGTGCCAGCAGCCTATTGGGAAACACCATATATTTT. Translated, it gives CASSLLGNTIYF.